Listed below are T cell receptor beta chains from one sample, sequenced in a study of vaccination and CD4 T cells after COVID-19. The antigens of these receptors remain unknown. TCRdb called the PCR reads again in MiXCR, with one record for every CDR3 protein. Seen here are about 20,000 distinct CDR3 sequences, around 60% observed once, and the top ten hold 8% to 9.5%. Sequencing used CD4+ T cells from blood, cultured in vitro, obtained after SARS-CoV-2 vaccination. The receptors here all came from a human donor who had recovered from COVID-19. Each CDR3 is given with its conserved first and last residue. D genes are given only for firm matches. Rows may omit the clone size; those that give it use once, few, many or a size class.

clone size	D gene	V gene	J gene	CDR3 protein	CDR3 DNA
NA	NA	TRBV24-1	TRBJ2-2	CATSDVTEPLGHGELFF	TGTGCCACCAGTGATGTTACCGAGCCTCTCGGACACGGGGAGCTGTTTTTT
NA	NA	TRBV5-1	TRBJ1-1	CASSFVLDTEAFF	TGCGCCAGCAGCTTTGTACTGGACACTGAAGCTTTCTTT
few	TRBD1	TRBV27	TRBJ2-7	CASSFGRGPFDSYEQYF	TGTGCCAGCAGTTTCGGCAGGGGGCCCTTCGACTCCTACGAGCAGTACTTC
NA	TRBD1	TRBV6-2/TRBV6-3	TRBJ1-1	CASSPNRRQGNTPEAFF	TGTGCCAGCAGCCCCAACCGAAGACAGGGGAACACCCCTGAAGCTTTCTTT
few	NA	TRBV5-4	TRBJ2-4	CASSLRGYGDIQYF	TGTGCCAGCAGCCTCCGGGGCTACGGGGACATTCAGTACTTC
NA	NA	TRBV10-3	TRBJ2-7	CAISEPTTGQYEQYF	TGTGCCATCAGTGAGCCAACGACAGGCCAATACGAGCAGTACTTC
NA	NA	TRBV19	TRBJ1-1	CASTNLAAGTEAFF	TGTGCCAGTACCAACCTCGCAGCGGGCACTGAAGCTTTCTTT
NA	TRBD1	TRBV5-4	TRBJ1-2	CASRSPTGEYGYTF	TGTGCCAGCAGATCCCCGACAGGGGAATATGGCTACACCTTC
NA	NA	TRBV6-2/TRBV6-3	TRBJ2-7	CASSLRGGIYEQYF	TGTGCCAGCAGTCTCAGGGGGGGAATCTACGAGCAGTACTTC
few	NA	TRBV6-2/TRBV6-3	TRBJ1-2	CASSYGGRANYGYTF	TGTGCCAGCAGTTACGGGGGGCGAGCTAACTATGGCTACACCTTC
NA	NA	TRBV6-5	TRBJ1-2	CASSYSGGPYGYTF	TGTGCCAGCAGTTACTCCGGCGGTCCCTATGGCTACACCTTC
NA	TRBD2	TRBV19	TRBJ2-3	CASSRTPLPGLAGGVTDTQYF	TGTGCCAGTAGTAGAACCCCCCTCCCGGGACTAGCGGGGGGGGTGACAGATACGCAGTATTTT
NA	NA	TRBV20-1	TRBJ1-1	CSASTLIAVQVNTEAFF	TGCAGTGCTTCCACCTTGATCGCCGTCCAGGTAAACACTGAAGCTTTCTTT
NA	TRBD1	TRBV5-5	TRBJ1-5	CASSPGTGANQPQHF	TGTGCCAGCAGCCCGGGGACAGGGGCCAATCAGCCCCAGCATTTT
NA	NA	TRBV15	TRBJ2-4	CATSGDRKLAKNIQYF	TGTGCCACCAGCGGAGACAGGAAACTAGCCAAAAACATTCAGTACTTC
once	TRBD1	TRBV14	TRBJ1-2	CASSQRTGKKARDYGYTF	TGTGCCAGCAGCCAACGGACAGGGAAGAAGGCTCGAGACTATGGCTACACCTTC
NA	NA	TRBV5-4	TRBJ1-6	CASSLERGPLHF	TGTGCCAGCAGCCTAGAAAGGGGGCCCCTCCACTTT
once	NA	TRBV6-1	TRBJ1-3	CASTRAPNSGNTIYF	TGTGCCAGCACCAGGGCCCCGAACTCTGGAAACACCATATATTTT
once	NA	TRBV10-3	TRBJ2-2	CATWRGLAANTGELFF	TGTGCCACCTGGAGGGGATTAGCGGCGAACACCGGGGAGCTGTTTTTT
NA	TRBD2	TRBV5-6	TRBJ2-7	CASSQWTSGRRYEQYF	TGTGCCAGCAGCCAATGGACTAGCGGGAGACGCTACGAGCAGTACTTC
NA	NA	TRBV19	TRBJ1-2	CASSIDSNYGYTF	TGTGCCAGTAGTATAGACTCTAACTATGGCTACACCTTC
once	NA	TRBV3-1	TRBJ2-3	CASSPHVDTQYF	TGTGCCAGCAGCCCGCACGTAGATACGCAGTATTTT
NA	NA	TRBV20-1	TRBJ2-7	CSAGSRVGDEQYF	TGCAGTGCTGGATCCAGGGTCGGCGACGAGCAGTACTTC
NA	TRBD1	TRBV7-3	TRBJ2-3	CASSAGTGSTDTQYF	TGTGCCAGCAGCGCAGGGACAGGGAGCACAGATACGCAGTATTTT
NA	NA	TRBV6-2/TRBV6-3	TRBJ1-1	CASRGHSGNGNTEAFF	TGTGCCAGCAGAGGACACTCAGGGAACGGGAACACTGAAGCTTTCTTT